Listed here are 17 T cell receptor beta chains from one sample, sequenced in a study of T cell responses to AZD1222 COVID-19 vaccine. TCRdb's table, derived via immunoSEQ multiplex PCR, lists solely in-frame clones and lacks some. The sample includes about 150,000 clones, more than 90% of them seen just once. This sample comprised peripheral blood, obtained on day 0 of AZD1222 vaccination. These receptors originate from an adult in good health.

Worth noting for this clone: One junction end does not reproduce the germline sequence, and a read error may be involved. CDR3 protein: CASSPTSGSGNEQFF. The CDR3 DNA sequence: TGTGCTAGCAGCCCAACTAGCGGGAGTGGTAATGAGCAGTTCTTC. The chain couples TRBV7-7 to TRBJ2-1, with 11 positions matching TRBD2. Germline CDR1 and CDR2: SSHAT and FNYEAQ (reference sequence). The CDR3 totals 15 residues.

The chain recombines TRBV6-6 with TRBJ1-5; D gene ambiguous. The CDR3 consists of 22 residues. From germline, CDR1 is MNHNY and CDR2 SVGAGI (reference sequence). V was clipped by 5 bases and J by 1 base, with 33 bases between them. CDR3 sequence: CASSPTRFRVGARLGSNQPQHF. DNA for the CDR3: TGTGCCAGCAGTCCGACTCGTTTTAGAGTTGGAGCGCGACTGGGCAGCAATCAGCCCCAGCATTTT.

The sample holds one count of this clone. The V gene is TRBV18, the J gene TRBJ1-2, with D hard to call. The germline V gene has CDR1 KGHSH and CDR2 LQKENI. Trimming removed 1 base at V and 0 bases at J, with 6 bases between. This CDR3 has 14 residues. The CDR3 region is CASSPLQSNYGYTF. CDR3 bases: TGTGCCAGCTCACCACTCCAGTCTAACTATGGCTACACCTTC.

V gene TRBV7-3 combines with J gene TRBJ1-1; D is unresolved. Trimming cost V 3 bases and J 6 bases, with 14 bases left between them. Germline lookup yields CDR1 SGHTA and CDR2 FQGTGA. The CDR3 contains 14 residues. The CDR3 region has the DNA TGTGCCAGCAGCTTCCGGACCGCTGGGGCTGAAGCTTTCTTT. It codes for CASSFRTAGAEAFF.

This chain joins TRBV6-4 and TRBJ2-3; 8 positions match TRBD2. V gave up 3 bases and J gave up 1 base; unmatched junction bases: 3. Looked up from germline, CDR1 is MRHNA and CDR2 is SNTAGT. The CDR3 sequence is 15 residues long. The CDR3 sequence is CASSESGGGTDTQYF. In DNA form, the CDR3 reads TGTGCCAGCAGTGAGAGCGGGGGAGGCACAGATACGCAGTATTTT.

Only a few counts were recorded for this clone. This chain connects TRBV7-8 to TRBJ1-1; D perhaps matches TRBD1 (5 bases). Trimming removed 5 bases at V and 0 bases at J, with 13 bases between. Per germline, CDR1 SGHVS and CDR2 FQNEAQ. There are 15 residues in the CDR3. The CDR3 spells CASSPTRTLNTEAFF. The CDR3 coding sequence is TGTGCCAGCAGCCCGACCAGGACACTGAACACTGAAGCTTTCTTT.

The J gene is TRBJ2-2, the V gene TRBV14; D is perhaps TRBD1 (5 bases). The CDR3 has 14 amino acids. V lost 4 bases to trimming and J lost 0 bases, with 6 bases between them. Germline V CDR1 and CDR2: SGHDN, FVKESK. CDR3 protein: CASSPGTNTGELFF. The DNA of the CDR3 is TGTGCCAGCAGCCCAGGGACGAACACCGGGGAGCTGTTTTTT.

The chain combines TRBV30 with TRBJ2-2, with D possibly matching TRBD1 (6 bases). The V end was cut by 2 bases, the J end by 6 bases, with 7 bases between. The CDR3 extends over 12 amino acids. The germline CDR1 and CDR2 sequences are GTSNPN and SVGIG (reference sequence). The CDR3 sequence: CAWSWGPGELFF. The CDR3 DNA follows: TGTGCCTGGAGTTGGGGGCCCGGGGAGCTGTTTTTT.

The V gene is TRBV15, the J gene TRBJ1-1; D is unresolved. CDR3 length: 13 amino acids. The ends were cut back, 0 bases at V and 5 bases at J, with 7 bases in the middle. CDR1 is LNHNV, CDR2 YYDKDF, per germline (reference sequence). The CDR3 spells CATSRDGWTEAFF. CDR3 bases: TGTGCCACCAGCAGAGATGGGTGGACTGAAGCTTTCTTT.

This clone appeared once. This rearrangement joins TRBV4-3 to TRBJ2-7; D might be TRBD2 (7 bases). Deletions cut 0 bases from V and 4 bases from J, with 13 bases between. Germline V gene data show CDR1 as LGHNA and CDR2 as YSLEER. The CDR3 totals 15 residues. The chain's CDR3 is CASSQEGGAGYEQYF. The CDR3, as DNA: TGCGCCAGCAGCCAAGAGGGGGGGGCTGGGTACGAGCAGTACTTC.

V and J are TRBV3-1 (or the pseudogene TRBV3-2) and TRBJ2-3; D may be TRBD2 (5 bases). Trimming pared 1 base from V and 3 bases from J, leaving 14 bases between. The CDR3 contains 16 residues. Germline CDR1 and CDR2: LGHDT and YNNKEL (reference sequence). CDR3 region: CASSQATPGNTDTQYF. The DNA for the CDR3 is TGTGCCAGCAGCCAAGCCACCCCGGGAAATACAGATACGCAGTATTTT.

The chain has TRBV19 and TRBJ1-5; 9 bases match TRBD1. This CDR3 is built from 15 residues. CDR1 is LNHDA, CDR2 SQIVND, per germline (reference sequence). The ends lost 4 bases at V and 6 bases at J; junction bases unmatched: 7. CDR3 amino acids: CASSTVTGGRQPQHF. The CDR3 DNA sequence: TGTGCCAGTAGTACGGTAACAGGGGGCCGTCAGCCCCAGCATTTT. The variable domain in full, completed from reference TRBV19 and TRBJ1-5, reads DGGITQSPKYLFRKEGQNVTLSCEQNLNHDAMYWYRQDPGQGLRLIYYSQIVNDFQKGDIAEGYSVSREKKESFPLTVTSAQKNPTAFYLCASSTVTGGRQPQHFGDGTRLSIL.

The chain joins TRBV5-4 to TRBJ1-1, with 7 bases that match TRBD1. The CDR3 loop spans 16 amino acids. The V and J ends lost 7 bases and 1 base, in that order; junction bases with no gene match: 13. Germline V gene sequence: CDR1 SGHNT, CDR2 YYREEE (reference sequence). The CDR3, as DNA: TGTGCCAGCGCTACATCAGGGGGTCATGGGAACACTGAAGCTTTCTTT. It codes for CASATSGGHGNTEAFF.

The chain joins TRBV14 to TRBJ2-1; TRBD2 aligns across 8 bases. CDR3 length: 16 amino acids. CDR1 SGHDN and CDR2 FVKESK come from the germline V gene. The ends lost 0 bases at V and 4 bases at J; junction bases unmatched: 5. The CDR3 loop is CASSQDRRGRYNEQFF. The CDR3 DNA follows: TGTGCCAGCAGCCAAGATCGGCGCGGGAGGTACAATGAGCAGTTCTTC.

V and J are TRBV5-4 and TRBJ1-1, with D unresolved. This CDR3 is 17 amino acids long. Germline CDR1 is SGHNT and CDR2 is YYREEE (reference sequence). The V gene lost 6 bases and the J gene lost 0 bases, with 21 bases spanning the gap. DNA for the CDR3: TGTGCCAGCACCCAACCCAGCGCGGATTTTTTGAACACTGAAGCTTTCTTT. It codes for CASTQPSADFLNTEAFF. The complete variable domain, with remaining parts taken from reference TRBV5-4 and TRBJ1-1, reads ETGVTQSPTHLIKTRGQQVTLRCSSQSGHNTVSWYQQALGQGPQFIFQYYREEENGRGNFPPRFSGLQFPNYSSELNVNALELDDSALYLCASTQPSADFLNTEAFFGQGTRLTVV.

V gene TRBV6-6 combines with J gene TRBJ2-7; no reliable D call. CDR1 and CDR2 (germline): MNHNY, SVGAGI (reference sequence). This CDR3 region has 11 residues. V lost 7 bases, J lost 7 bases, and 11 bases lay in between. In DNA form, the CDR3 reads TGTGCCAGCACCTCCACCGGGGAGCAGTACTTC. Translation: CASTSTGEQYF.

The V call is TRBV27, the J call TRBJ1-3; tentative D call: TRBD1 (5 bases). Trimming pared 5 bases from V and 0 bases from J, leaving 11 bases between. In germline, CDR1 is MNHEY, CDR2 SMNVEV (reference sequence). The CDR3 runs 15 residues. The DNA for the CDR3 is TGTGCCAGCAGTACGTTAGGGACCTCTGGAAACACCATATATTTT. Amino acids: CASSTLGTSGNTIYF.